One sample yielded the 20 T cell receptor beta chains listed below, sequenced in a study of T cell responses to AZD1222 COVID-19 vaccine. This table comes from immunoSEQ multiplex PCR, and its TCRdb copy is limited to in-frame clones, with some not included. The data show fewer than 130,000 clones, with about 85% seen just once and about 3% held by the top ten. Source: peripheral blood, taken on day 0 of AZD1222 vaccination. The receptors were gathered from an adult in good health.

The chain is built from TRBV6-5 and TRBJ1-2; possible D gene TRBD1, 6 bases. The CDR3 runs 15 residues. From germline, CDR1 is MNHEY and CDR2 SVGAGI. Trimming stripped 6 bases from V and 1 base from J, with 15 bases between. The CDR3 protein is CASRSGQGHNYGYTF. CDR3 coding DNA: TGTGCCAGCAGGAGCGGCCAGGGGCATAACTATGGCTACACCTTC.

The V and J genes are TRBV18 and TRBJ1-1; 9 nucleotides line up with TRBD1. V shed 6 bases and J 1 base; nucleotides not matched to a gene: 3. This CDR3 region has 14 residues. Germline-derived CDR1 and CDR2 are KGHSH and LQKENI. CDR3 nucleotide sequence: TGTGCCAGCTCGCGGGACAGGGCGAACACTGAAGCTTTCTTT. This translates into CASSRDRANTEAFF.

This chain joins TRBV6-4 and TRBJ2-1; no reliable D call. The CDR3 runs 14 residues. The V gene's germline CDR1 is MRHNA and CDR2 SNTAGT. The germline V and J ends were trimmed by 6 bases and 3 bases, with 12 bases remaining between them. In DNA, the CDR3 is TGTGCCAGCAGCCAAGTTTCCGGCTACAATGAGCAGTTCTTC. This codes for CASSQVSGYNEQFF.

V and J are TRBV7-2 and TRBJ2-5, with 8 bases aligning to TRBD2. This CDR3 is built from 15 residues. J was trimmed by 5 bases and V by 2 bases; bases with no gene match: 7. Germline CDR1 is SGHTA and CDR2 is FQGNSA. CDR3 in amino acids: CASSLSGGSRETQYF. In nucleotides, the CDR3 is TGTGCCAGCAGCTTAAGCGGGGGCAGTCGGGAGACCCAGTACTTC.

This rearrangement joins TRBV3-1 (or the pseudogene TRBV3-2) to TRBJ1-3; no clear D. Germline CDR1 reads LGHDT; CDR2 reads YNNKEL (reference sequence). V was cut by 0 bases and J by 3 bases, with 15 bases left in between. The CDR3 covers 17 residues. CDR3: CASSQDLRIEFGNTIYF. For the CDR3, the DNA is TGTGCCAGCAGCCAAGATTTGAGGATAGAGTTTGGAAACACCATATATTTT.

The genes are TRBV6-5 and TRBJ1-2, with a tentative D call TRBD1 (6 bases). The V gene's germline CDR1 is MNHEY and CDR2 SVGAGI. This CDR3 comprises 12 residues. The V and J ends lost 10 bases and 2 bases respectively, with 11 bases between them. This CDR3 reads CATTGQNYGYTF. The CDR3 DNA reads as TGTGCCACCACTGGACAGAACTATGGCTACACCTTC.

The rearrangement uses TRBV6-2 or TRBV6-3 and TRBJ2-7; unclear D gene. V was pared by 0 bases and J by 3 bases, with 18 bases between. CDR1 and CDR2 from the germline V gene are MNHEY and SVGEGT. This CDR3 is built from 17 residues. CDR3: CASSYSKVNFENYEQYF. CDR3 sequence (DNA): TGTGCCAGCAGTTACTCGAAAGTGAACTTCGAAAACTACGAGCAGTACTTC.

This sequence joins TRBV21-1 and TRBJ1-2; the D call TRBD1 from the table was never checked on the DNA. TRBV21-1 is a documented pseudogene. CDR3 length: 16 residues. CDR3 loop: CASILLRGTGNYGYTF. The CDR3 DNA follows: TGTGCCAGCATCCTACTAAGGGGGACAGGGAACTATGGCTACACCTTC.

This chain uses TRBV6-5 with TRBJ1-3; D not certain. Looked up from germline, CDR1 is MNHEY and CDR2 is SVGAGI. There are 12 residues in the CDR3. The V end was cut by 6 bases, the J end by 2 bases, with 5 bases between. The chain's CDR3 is CASRTTGNTIYF. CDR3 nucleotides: TGTGCCAGCAGGACCACTGGAAACACCATATATTTT.

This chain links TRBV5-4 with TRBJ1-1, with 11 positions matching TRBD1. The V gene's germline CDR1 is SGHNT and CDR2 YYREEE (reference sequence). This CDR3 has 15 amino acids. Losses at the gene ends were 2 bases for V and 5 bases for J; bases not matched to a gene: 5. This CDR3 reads CASSFGGQGDTEAFF. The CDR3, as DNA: TGTGCCAGCAGCTTCGGGGGACAGGGGGATACTGAAGCTTTCTTT.

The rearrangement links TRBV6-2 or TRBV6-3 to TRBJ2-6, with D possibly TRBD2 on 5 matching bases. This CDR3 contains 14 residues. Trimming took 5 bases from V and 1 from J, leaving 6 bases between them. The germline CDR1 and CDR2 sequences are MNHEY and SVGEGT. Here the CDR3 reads CASSRLSGANVLTF. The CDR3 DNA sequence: TGTGCCAGCAGTCGACTATCTGGGGCCAACGTCCTGACTTTC.

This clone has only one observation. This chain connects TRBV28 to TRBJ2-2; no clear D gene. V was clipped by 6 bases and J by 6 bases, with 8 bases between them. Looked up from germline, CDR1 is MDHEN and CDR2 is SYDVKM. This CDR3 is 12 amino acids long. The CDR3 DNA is TGTGCCAGCAGGGGCCCGGCCGGGGAGCTGTTTTTT. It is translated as CASRGPAGELFF.

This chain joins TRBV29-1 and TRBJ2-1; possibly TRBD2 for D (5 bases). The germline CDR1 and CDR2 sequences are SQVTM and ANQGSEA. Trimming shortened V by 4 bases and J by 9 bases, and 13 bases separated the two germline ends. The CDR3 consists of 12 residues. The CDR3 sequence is CSVGQGLVEQFF. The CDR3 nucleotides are TGCAGCGTTGGTCAAGGACTGGTTGAGCAGTTCTTC.

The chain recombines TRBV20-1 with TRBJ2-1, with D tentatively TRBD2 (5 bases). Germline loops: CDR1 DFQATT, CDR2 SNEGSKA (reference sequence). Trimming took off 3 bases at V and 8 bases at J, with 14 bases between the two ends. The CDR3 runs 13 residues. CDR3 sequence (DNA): TGCAGTGCTAGTTTCGGGATCGCGGATGAGCAGTTCTTC. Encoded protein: CSASFGIADEQFF.

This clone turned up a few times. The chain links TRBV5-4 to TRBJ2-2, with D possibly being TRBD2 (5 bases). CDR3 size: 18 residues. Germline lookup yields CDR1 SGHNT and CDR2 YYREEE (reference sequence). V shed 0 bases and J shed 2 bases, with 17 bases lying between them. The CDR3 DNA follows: TGTGCCAGCAGCTTGGCTCTGATGGCGAGCGGCAACACCGGGGAGCTGTTTTTT. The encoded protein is CASSLALMASGNTGELFF.

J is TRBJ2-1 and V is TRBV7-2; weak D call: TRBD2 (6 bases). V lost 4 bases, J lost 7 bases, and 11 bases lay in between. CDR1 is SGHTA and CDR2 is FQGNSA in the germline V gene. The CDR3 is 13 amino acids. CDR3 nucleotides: TGTGCCAGCAGCTCTCTGGGGGGAAATGAGCAGTTCTTC. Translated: CASSSLGGNEQFF.

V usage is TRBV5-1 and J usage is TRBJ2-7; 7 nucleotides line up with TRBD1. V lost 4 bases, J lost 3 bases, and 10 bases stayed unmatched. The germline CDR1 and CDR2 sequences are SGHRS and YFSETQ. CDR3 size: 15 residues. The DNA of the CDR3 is TGCGCCAGCAGCCCCAGGGTAGGGACAGTCTACGAGCAGTACTTC. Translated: CASSPRVGTVYEQYF.

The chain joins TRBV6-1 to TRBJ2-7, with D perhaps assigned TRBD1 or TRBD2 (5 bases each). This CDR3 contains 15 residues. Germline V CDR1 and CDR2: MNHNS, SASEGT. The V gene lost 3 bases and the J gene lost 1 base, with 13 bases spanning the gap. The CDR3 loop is CASSEPGRGSYEQYF. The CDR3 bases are TGTGCCAGCAGTGAGCCGGGACGGGGTTCCTACGAGCAGTACTTC.

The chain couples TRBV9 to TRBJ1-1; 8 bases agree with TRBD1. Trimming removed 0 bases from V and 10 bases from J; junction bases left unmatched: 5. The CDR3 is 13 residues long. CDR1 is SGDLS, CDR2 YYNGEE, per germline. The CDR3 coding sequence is TGTGCCAGCAGCGTAGGCGGACAGGGAATAGCTTTCTTT. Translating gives CASSVGGQGIAFF. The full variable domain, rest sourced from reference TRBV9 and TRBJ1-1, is DSGVTQTPKHLITATGQRVTLRCSPRSGDLSVYWYQQSLDQGLQFLIQYYNGEERAKGNILERFSAQQFPDLHSELNLSSLELGDSALYFCASSVGGQGIAFFGQGTRLTVV.

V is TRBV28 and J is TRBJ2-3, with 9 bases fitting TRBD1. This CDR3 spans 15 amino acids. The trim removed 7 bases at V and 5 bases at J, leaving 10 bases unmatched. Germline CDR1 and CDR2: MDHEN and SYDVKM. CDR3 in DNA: TGTGCCAGCAACCCACAGGGGGCGCCGGGAGATACGCAGTATTTT. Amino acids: CASNPQGAPGDTQYF.